This TCR beta chain is drawn from a study of blood T cell repertoires in COVID-19. At the level of the study: Samples representing acute and convalescent COVID-19 were sourced from the United States, Italy and Spain. Nucleic acid was either cDNA or gDNA, and it came from T cells, B-cell-depleted T cells, or PBMCs.

Original data processing: Reference gene primer amplification yielded estimated nucleated cell counts. The data were produced by immunoSEQ multiplex PCR, yet TCRdb's version contains in-frame clones alone and is incomplete. V and J calls and clone size are as listed in that table; D and trimming were resolved from the DNA. The sample has just over 650,000 clones, more than 80% seen once. This CDR3 is built from 15 residues. CDR1 and CDR2 (germline): SGHNT, YENEEA. J was trimmed by 2 bases and V by 5 bases; bases with no gene match: 5. This chain connects TRBV11-3 to TRBJ2-5; TRBD2 agrees at 10 bases. The specimen was peripheral blood. The sequence derives from a young woman with acute or convalescent COVID-19. As DNA, the CDR3 is TGTGCCAGCAGCCCTGGGACTAGCGAACAAGAGACCCAGTACTTC. Protein: CASSPGTSEQETQYF.